Listed below are T cell receptor beta chains from one sample, sequenced in a study of technical replicates of blood from several donors. The data were produced by immunoSEQ multiplex PCR, yet TCRdb's version contains in-frame clones alone and is incomplete. Here the sample spans about 70,000 clones, around 97% being singletons. The specimen was T cells isolated from PBMCs. These receptors came from a human donor in good health. Each CDR3 is given with its conserved first and last residue. Fields, in order: J gene, V gene, CDR3 protein.

j_call: TRBJ1-6
v_call: TRBV9
cdr3_aa: CASSVGQGGNSPLHF

j_call: TRBJ2-7
v_call: TRBV15
cdr3_aa: CATSREGQGAYEQYF

j_call: TRBJ1-2
v_call: TRBV27
cdr3_aa: CASSFRSDYGYTF

j_call: TRBJ2-1
v_call: TRBV7-6
cdr3_aa: CASTTGGRNNEQFF

j_call: TRBJ2-2
v_call: TRBV13
cdr3_aa: CASSTSTGELFF

j_call: TRBJ1-2
v_call: TRBV29-1
cdr3_aa: CSVKILRDSIYGYTF

j_call: TRBJ1-2
v_call: TRBV7-3
cdr3_aa: CASSLTAGYGYTF

j_call: TRBJ1-1
v_call: TRBV5-1
cdr3_aa: CASSFTGQETEAFF

j_call: TRBJ2-7
v_call: TRBV5-6
cdr3_aa: CASSFRLGTHEQYF

j_call: TRBJ1-2
v_call: TRBV27
cdr3_aa: CASTSGGVHGYTF

j_call: TRBJ1-5
v_call: TRBV10-3
cdr3_aa: CAISGSLGTGKAHSNQPQHF

j_call: TRBJ2-1
v_call: TRBV5-1
cdr3_aa: CASSLSGHNYNEQFF

j_call: TRBJ2-7
v_call: TRBV4-2
cdr3_aa: CASSQFGGSAYEQYF

j_call: TRBJ2-1
v_call: TRBV28
cdr3_aa: CASSTDSGQGAHEQFF

j_call: TRBJ2-7
v_call: TRBV10-2
cdr3_aa: CASSVAGGPEQYF

j_call: TRBJ1-1
v_call: TRBV2
cdr3_aa: CASPRDSDKLSNTEAFF

j_call: TRBJ2-7
v_call: TRBV2
cdr3_aa: CASSDSGKSSREQYF

j_call: TRBJ2-3
v_call: TRBV5-1
cdr3_aa: CASSWGTSGRDTQYF

j_call: TRBJ1-1
v_call: TRBV9
cdr3_aa: CASSEGDRNTEAFF

j_call: TRBJ2-7
v_call: TRBV5-1
cdr3_aa: CASTPVSRGMPSYEQYF

j_call: TRBJ1-2
v_call: TRBV27
cdr3_aa: CASSRTGTVGGYTF

j_call: TRBJ2-7
v_call: TRBV5-1
cdr3_aa: CASRAVIAGAYEQYF

j_call: TRBJ2-3
v_call: TRBV7-6
cdr3_aa: CASSSREGLGTDTQYF

j_call: TRBJ2-5
v_call: TRBV10-3
cdr3_aa: CAISESGGGGRAQYF

j_call: TRBJ1-2
v_call: TRBV2
cdr3_aa: CAISGDREYGYTF

j_call: TRBJ2-7
v_call: TRBV10-3
cdr3_aa: CAISPGLLSYEQYF

j_call: TRBJ2-1
v_call: TRBV7-9
cdr3_aa: CASSLAPEEQFF

j_call: TRBJ1-1
v_call: TRBV5-4
cdr3_aa: CASSDRDRVVGTEAFF

j_call: TRBJ1-2
v_call: TRBV5-1
cdr3_aa: CASSPNPGGLYGYTF

j_call: TRBJ2-1
v_call: TRBV4-1
cdr3_aa: CASSRVGTGLDEQFF

j_call: TRBJ2-3
v_call: TRBV28
cdr3_aa: CASLSSGRDTQYF

j_call: TRBJ2-7
v_call: TRBV5-1
cdr3_aa: CASSRGTGGATIGDEQYF